Following are 21 T cell receptor beta chains from one sample sequenced in a study of molecular identifiers for immune sequencing clone quantification. TCRdb processed the PCR reads anew with MiXCR; each CDR3 protein has one entry. The sample shows approximately 500,000 distinct CDR3 sequences, about 26% of them seen only once. The sample consisted of naive CD8+ T cells from blood, with Jurkat cell RNA spiked in. As to subset: FACS-sorted CD8+CD4-CCR7+CD45RA+ naive T cells. The receptors originated from a human donor in good health. Some libraries in this study had Jurkat cell RNA spiked in.

In this sample, this clonotype turned up many times. The chain is built from TRBV7-9 and TRBJ1-4; 7 bases agree with TRBD1. The V gene's germline CDR1 is SEHNR and CDR2 FQNEAQ (reference sequence). This CDR3 has 16 residues. V shed 5 bases, J shed 0 bases, and the junction held 6 bases outside the gene matches. CDR3: CASSPQGSATNEKLFF. CDR3 bases: TGTGCCAGCAGCCCACAGGGGAGCGCAACTAATGAAAAACTGTTTTTT.

This clonotype has more than one count but fewer than ten. The gene calls are TRBV27 and TRBJ2-7; 7 nucleotides agree with TRBD1. After removal of 10 bases from V and 5 bases from J, the junction contained 8 bases not matched to a gene. Germline CDR1 is MNHEY and CDR2 is SMNVEV (reference sequence). The CDR3 loop spans 12 amino acids. The CDR3 loop reads CATRTGNDEQYF. CDR3 DNA: TGTGCCACCAGGACAGGTAACGACGAGCAGTACTTC.

In this sample, this clonotype turned up a few times. The chain recombines TRBV18 with TRBJ2-1; 10 bases agree with TRBD1. V trimming: 3 bases; J trimming: 7 bases; junction bases outside the gene matches: 6. This CDR3 region has 15 residues. From germline, CDR1 is KGHSH and CDR2 LQKENI. CDR3 residues: CASSPPGTGVNEQFF. CDR3 sequence (DNA): TGTGCCAGCTCACCGCCGGGGACAGGGGTAAATGAGCAGTTCTTC.

This clonotype has just a few counts. This chain connects TRBV29-1 to TRBJ1-2; 11 bases agree with TRBD1. The V gene's germline CDR1 is SQVTM and CDR2 ANQGSEA. This CDR3 has 13 residues. The V gene end was trimmed by 6 bases and the J gene end by 5 bases; junction bases not matched to a gene: 5. The DNA of the CDR3 is TGCAGCGTACCGGGACAGGGGGTATATGGCTACACCTTC. It codes for CSVPGQGVYGYTF. Combining the CDR3 with reference TRBV29-1 and TRBJ1-2 gives the whole variable domain SAVISQKPSRDICQRGTSLTIQCQVDSQVTMMFWYRQQPGQSLTLIATANQGSEATYESGFVIDKFPISRPNLTFSTLTVSNMSPEDSSIYLCSVPGQGVYGYTFGSGTRLTVV.

J is TRBJ2-3 and V is TRBV11-2, with TRBD1 identical over 10 bases. Germline V gene sequence: CDR1 SGHAT, CDR2 FQNNGV. The CDR3 runs to 19 residues. After removal of 6 bases from V and 1 base from J, the junction contained 16 bases not matched to a gene. The CDR3 here is CASRLKLGTGAGGTDTQYF. In DNA, the CDR3 is TGTGCCAGCAGACTAAAATTGGGGACAGGGGCGGGAGGCACAGATACGCAGTATTTT.

This clonotype appeared a few times. The CDR3 loop reads CSARGRGPPYEQYF. As DNA, the CDR3 is TGCAGTGCTAGGGGCAGGGGGCCCCCCTACGAGCAGTACTTC. The V and J genes are TRBV20-1 and TRBJ2-7, with 8 bases matching TRBD1. The V gene's germline CDR1 is DFQATT and CDR2 SNEGSKA (reference sequence). CDR3 length: 14 residues. The V gene end was trimmed by 3 bases and the J gene end by 2 bases; junction bases not matched to a gene: 6.

The chain carries TRBV7-9 and TRBJ1-4; D call uncertain. Germline CDR1 is SEHNR and CDR2 is FQNEAQ (reference sequence). Trimming removed 3 bases at V and 7 bases at J, with 21 bases between. This CDR3 spans 17 amino acids. The CDR3 sequence: CASSFQSPEGAGEKLFF. The CDR3 DNA follows: TGTGCCAGCAGCTTTCAAAGTCCAGAGGGCGCCGGTGAAAAACTGTTTTTT.

This clonotype was found a few times. This chain connects TRBV4-2 to TRBJ1-5; D unclear. The germline V gene encodes CDR1 LGHNA and CDR2 YNFKEQ. V was trimmed by 0 bases and J by 7 bases, leaving 7 bases between them. This CDR3 comprises 13 residues. CDR3 DNA: TGTGCCAGCAGCCAAGATCTCGGGCAGCCCCAGCATTTT. This sequence encodes CASSQDLGQPQHF.

This clonotype showed up just a few times. The chain is built from TRBV19 and TRBJ2-1; D remains unclear. Germline V gene lookup returns CDR1 LNHDA and CDR2 SQIVND (reference sequence). Trimming removed 5 bases from V and 1 base from J, with 12 bases in between. CDR3 length: 15 amino acids. The CDR3 spells CASSLTANSYNEQFF. DNA for the CDR3: TGTGCCAGTAGTTTGACCGCCAATTCCTACAATGAGCAGTTCTTC. Using reference TRBV19 and TRBJ2-1 for the parts outside the CDR3, the full variable domain is DGGITQSPKYLFRKEGQNVTLSCEQNLNHDAMYWYRQDPGQGLRLIYYSQIVNDFQKGDIAEGYSVSREKKESFPLTVTSAQKNPTAFYLCASSLTANSYNEQFFGPGTRLTVL.

The chain employs TRBV24-1 and TRBJ2-5; D may correspond to TRBD1 or TRBD2 (5 bases each). With 1 base removed from V and 5 bases from J, the gap between germline ends came to 13 bases. The CDR3 is 15 amino acids. Germline V gene data show CDR1 as KGHDR and CDR2 as SFDVKD. The CDR3 sequence is CATSDLRGVGETQYF. For the CDR3, the DNA is TGTGCCACCAGTGATTTACGAGGGGTTGGTGAGACCCAGTACTTC.

This clonotype was seen repeatedly, ten times or more. The chain has TRBV12-5 and TRBJ1-5, with D perhaps matching TRBD1 (6 bases). From germline, CDR1 is LGHNT and CDR2 FRNRAP. There are 14 residues in the CDR3. V lost 6 bases to trimming and J lost 0 bases, with 9 bases between them. The CDR3 DNA reads as TGTGCTAGTGGGAGGGGGAATAGCAATCAGCCCCAGCATTTT. Translation gives CASGRGNSNQPQHF.

This clonotype was detected many times. The chain is built from TRBV12-3 or TRBV12-4 and TRBJ2-3; possible D gene TRBD2, 5 bases. This CDR3 is 17 amino acids long. Trimming took off 7 bases at V and 7 bases at J, with 27 bases between the two ends. The CDR3 DNA reads TGTGCCAGCATCACGACTCCCGGCAAGGGCTCGGGGTATACGCAGTATTTT. Translation: CASITTPGKGSGYTQYF.

This clonotype came up many times. This rearrangement joins TRBV24-1 to TRBJ2-1, with D possibly TRBD1 on 6 matching bases. This CDR3 comprises 12 residues. Germline loops: CDR1 KGHDR, CDR2 SFDVKD. Trimming shortened V by 4 bases and J by 9 bases, and 9 bases separated the two germline ends. This chain's CDR3 is CATSEAGVEQFF. DNA for the CDR3: TGTGCCACCAGTGAGGCAGGGGTTGAGCAGTTCTTC.

This clonotype occurred many times. CDR3 region: CAIRGTSGGQTQYF. In DNA, the CDR3 is TGTGCCATCAGGGGGACTAGCGGGGGACAGACCCAGTACTTC. The chain has TRBV10-3 and TRBJ2-5; 14 bases are a match to TRBD2. Germline CDR1 ENHRY, CDR2 SYGVKD. This CDR3 spans 14 amino acids. The V gene end was trimmed by 6 bases and the J gene end by 6 bases; junction bases not matched to a gene: 3.

V gene TRBV12-3 or TRBV12-4 combines with J gene TRBJ2-7; TRBD2 agrees at 11 bases. V lost 6 bases and J lost 4; bases outside the gene matches: 5. The length of the CDR3 is 14 residues. CDR3 sequence reads: CASRLAGESYEQYF. In DNA form, the CDR3 reads TGTGCCAGCAGACTAGCGGGGGAATCATACGAGCAGTACTTC.

With respect to this clonotype: Possible read error: a much larger clone is one base away. The V and J genes are TRBV4-3 and TRBJ2-1; no definite D call. CDR1 LGHNA and CDR2 YSLEER come from the germline V gene. CDR3 size: 15 residues. The CDR3 here is CARSQNAGPYNEQFF. The CDR3 coding sequence is TGCGCCCGCAGCCAAAACGCCGGACCTTACAATGAGCAGTTCTTC.

The chain recombines TRBV20-1 with TRBJ1-4, with D possibly matching TRBD1 (6 bases). Trimming took off 3 bases at V and 4 bases at J, with 9 bases between the two ends. CDR1 is DFQATT, CDR2 SNEGSKA, per germline (reference sequence). The length of the CDR3 is 13 residues. DNA of the CDR3: TGCAGTGCTAGGGACAGTTATAATGAAAAACTGTTTTTT. It specifies CSARDSYNEKLFF.

As regards this clonotype: A junction end diverges from the germline sequence, so it may reflect a read error. CDR3: CASGIGVGSSYEQYF. CDR3 DNA sequence: TGTGCCAGTGGTATAGGGGTTGGGAGCTCCTACGAGCAGTACTTC. V is TRBV19 and J is TRBJ2-7; D tentatively reads TRBD1 or TRBD2 (5 bases each). The CDR3 is 15 amino acids. Germline V gene lookup returns CDR1 LNHDA and CDR2 SQIVND (reference sequence).

This clonotype was seen a few times. The chain has TRBV6-6 and TRBJ1-4; D is undetermined. This CDR3 has 16 amino acids. Trimming removed 0 bases at V and 12 bases at J, with 20 bases between. Germline loops: CDR1 MNHNY, CDR2 SVGAGI (reference sequence). CDR3 residues: CASSYSFKSMDEELFF. The CDR3 bases are TGTGCCAGCAGTTACTCGTTTAAATCGATGGACGAAGAACTGTTTTTT.

A word on this clonotype: The junction shows a germline mismatch at one end, possibly a read error. V is TRBV19 and J is TRBJ1-6, with TRBD1 matching over 9 bases. Germline CDR1 reads LNHDA; CDR2 reads SQIVND (reference sequence). The CDR3 contains 16 residues. Written as DNA, the CDR3 is TGTGCCGGTAGACCGTCTTACGGGACAGGGCCCGATACCCTCCACTTT. This gives the protein CAGRPSYGTGPDTLHF. Complete variable domain (other parts from reference TRBV19 and TRBJ1-6): DGGITQSPKYLFRKEGQNVTLSCEQNLNHDAMYWYRQDPGQGLRLIYYSQIVNDFQKGDIAEGYSVSREKKESFPLTVTSAQKNPTAFYLCAGRPSYGTGPDTLHFGNGTRLTVT.

The chain uses TRBV6-2 or TRBV6-3 and TRBJ2-3, with TRBD2 matching over 9 bases. The CDR3 is 19 residues long. Germline V lookup: CDR1 MNHEY, CDR2 SVGEGT. V trimming: 4 bases; J trimming: 1 base; junction bases outside the gene matches: 15. CDR3: CASSSGGAGGVFGTDTQYF. CDR3 nucleotide sequence: TGTGCCAGCAGTTCCGGTGGGGCGGGAGGGGTCTTCGGCACAGATACGCAGTATTTT.